One and the same sample provided the 27 T cell receptor beta chains below, sequenced in a study of long-term antiretroviral therapy in people with HIV. Sequencing used immunoSEQ v3.0 at survey level. Only in-frame clones appear in the TCRdb table, and some are missing; sequencing was by immunoSEQ multiplex PCR. The table records 15,000 to 20,000 clones, about four fifths of them present only once. Sequencing used unsorted PBMCs, obtained at the start of antiretroviral therapy. Every receptor here comes from a man younger than 45 with HIV.

As DNA, the CDR3 is TGTGCCACCAGCGGTCCGGGACTTGGGTCCTACGAGCAGTACTTC. It yields the protein CATSGPGLGSYEQYF. The rearrangement links TRBV15 to TRBJ2-7; TRBD2 is a possible D gene (6 bases). V was clipped by 5 bases and J by 1 base, with 15 bases between them. The germline V gene encodes CDR1 LNHNV and CDR2 YYDKDF (reference sequence). The CDR3 has 15 amino acids.

The rearrangement joins TRBV29-1 to TRBJ2-7, with D hard to call. Germline V gene lookup returns CDR1 SQVTM and CDR2 ANQGSEA. The CDR3 runs to 14 residues. The V gene lost 4 bases and the J gene lost 7 bases, with 20 bases spanning the gap. CDR3 sequence reads: CSVGPSGTNREQYF. DNA of the CDR3: TGCAGCGTTGGGCCCTCCGGCACTAATCGGGAGCAGTACTTC.

This chain links TRBV5-4 with TRBJ1-2; D gene uncertain. Trimming stripped 4 bases from V and 4 bases from J, with 11 bases between. CDR3 size: 13 residues. The V gene's germline CDR1 is SGHNT and CDR2 YYREEE (reference sequence). The CDR3 spells CASSDDGLYGYTF. The CDR3 nucleotides read TGTGCCAGCAGCGATGACGGACTCTATGGCTACACCTTC.

CDR3 nucleotides: TGCGCCAGCAGCCAAGGGGGTTTACGAGGGTCCGAGCAGTACTTC. It translates to CASSQGGLRGSEQYF. The chain joins TRBV4-3 to TRBJ2-7; perhaps TRBD2 as D (5 bases). The CDR3 is 15 amino acids. V lost 1 base and J 6 bases, leaving 16 bases between the germline ends. From germline, CDR1 is LGHNA and CDR2 YSLEER.

The chain links TRBV7-6 to TRBJ2-3; 7 bases are a match to TRBD1. CDR3 size: 15 residues. The V gene's germline CDR1 is SGHVS and CDR2 FNYEAQ. V trimming: 3 bases; J trimming: 6 bases; junction bases outside the gene matches: 9. CDR3 nucleotides: TGTGCCAGCAGCTTGGAGACAGGGTACTACGATACGCAGTATTTT. Protein product: CASSLETGYYDTQYF.

The J gene is TRBJ2-7, the V gene TRBV2; TRBD1 or TRBD2 may be the D gene (7 bases each). V dropped 9 bases and J dropped 3 bases, with 15 bases sitting between them. The CDR3 length is 13 residues. The germline V gene has CDR1 SNHLY and CDR2 FYNNEI. The CDR3 DNA sequence: TGTGCCAGTCAGGGGGACTACCACTACGAGCAGTACTTC. This sequence encodes CASQGDYHYEQYF.

This clone was seen once. The rearrangement links TRBV20-1 to TRBJ2-7; D ambiguous. The CDR3 contains 11 residues. V gave up 6 bases and J gave up 10 bases, with 16 bases separating them. Germline CDR1 and CDR2: DFQATT and SNEGSKA (reference sequence). As DNA, the CDR3 is TGCAGTGCCAACTCAGTCCGGGCTCAGTACTTC. It translates to CSANSVRAQYF.

The rearrangement joins TRBV27 to TRBJ2-7; 8 nucleotides align to TRBD2. After removal of 0 bases from V and 4 bases from J, the junction contained 5 bases not matched to a gene. Looked up from germline, CDR1 is MNHEY and CDR2 is SMNVEV (reference sequence). The CDR3 sequence is 15 residues long. The CDR3 protein is CASSLSTSGGYEQYF. The CDR3 DNA is TGTGCCAGCAGTTTATCTACTAGCGGAGGGTACGAGCAGTACTTC.

This rearrangement joins TRBV7-9 to TRBJ2-7; the D is unclear. V lost 7 bases to trimming and J lost 1 base, with 8 bases between them. Germline loops: CDR1 SEHNR, CDR2 FQNEAQ (reference sequence). CDR3 length equals 12 residues. DNA for the CDR3: TGTGCCAGCACGGACGGATCCTACGAGCAGTACTTC. Translating gives CASTDGSYEQYF.

The chain joins TRBV4-1 to TRBJ1-6; D unclear. Germline V gene data show CDR1 as MGHRA and CDR2 as YSYEKL. The V and J ends lost 0 bases and 6 bases respectively, with 18 bases between them. The CDR3 extends over 18 amino acids. CDR3 region: CASSQDPRTGRINSPLHF. In DNA, the CDR3 is TGCGCCAGCAGCCAAGATCCGCGGACCGGACGGATTAATTCACCCCTCCACTTT.

This clone was seen only once. The chain couples TRBV5-1 to TRBJ2-5; D is ambiguous. V was pared by 3 bases and J by 1 base, with 16 bases between. The CDR3 length is 16 residues. Per germline, CDR1 SGHRS and CDR2 YFSETQ. DNA of the CDR3: TGCGCCAGCAGCTCAGGTAACACCATCACCCAAGAGACCCAGTACTTC. Translated: CASSSGNTITQETQYF.

The chain links TRBV5-4 to TRBJ2-3; TRBD1 aligns across 7 bases. The CDR3 length is 14 residues. V dropped 1 base and J dropped 2; count of bases not matched to a gene: 1. Germline assignment: CDR1 SGHNT and CDR2 YYREEE (reference sequence). CDR3 DNA sequence: TGTGCCAGCAGCTTGACAGGGGTCACAGATACGCAGTATTTT. It codes for CASSLTGVTDTQYF.

This chain connects TRBV4-1 to TRBJ2-3, with 7 bases matching TRBD1. Germline loops: CDR1 MGHRA, CDR2 YSYEKL. The CDR3 is 15 residues long. V lost 0 bases and J lost 6; bases outside the gene matches: 6. The CDR3, as DNA: TGCGCCAGCAGCCAAGATCCGAGGGGGCCCGATACGCAGTATTTT. This gives the protein CASSQDPRGPDTQYF.

The chain is built from TRBV7-3 and TRBJ1-5; D remains unclear. V shed 3 bases and J shed 3 bases, with 12 bases lying between them. Germline V gene sequence: CDR1 SGHTA, CDR2 FQGTGA. The CDR3 sequence is 15 residues long. The CDR3 region has the DNA TGTGCCAGCAGCTTGGACGGGAGGAACAATCAGCCCCAGCATTTT. Protein product: CASSLDGRNNQPQHF.

V is TRBV4-1 and J is TRBJ2-1; D is uncertain. The CDR3 extends over 14 amino acids. Trimming pared 4 bases from V and 0 bases from J, leaving 7 bases between. Germline V gene data show CDR1 as MGHRA and CDR2 as YSYEKL. In DNA, the CDR3 is TGCGCCAGCAGCCGCCAATTCTCCTACAATGAGCAGTTCTTC. It translates to CASSRQFSYNEQFF.

The V gene is TRBV18, the J gene TRBJ1-6; TRBD1 agrees at 7 bases. The V and J ends lost 4 bases and 7 bases, in that order; junction bases with no gene match: 7. The CDR3 is 15 amino acids. Germline V lookup: CDR1 KGHSH, CDR2 LQKENI. The CDR3 sequence is CASSRQTGRNSPLHF. The CDR3 DNA follows: TGTGCCAGCTCACGCCAGACAGGGCGCAATTCACCCCTCCACTTT. The whole variable domain, remainder taken from reference TRBV18 and TRBJ1-6, is NAGVMQNPRHLVRRRGQEARLRCSPMKGHSHVYWYRQLPEEGLKFMVYLQKENIIDESGMPKERFSAEFPKEGPSILRIQQVVRGDSAAYFCASSRQTGRNSPLHFGNGTRLTVT.

The gene calls are TRBV19 and TRBJ2-6, with 10 nucleotides matching TRBD2. Per the germline V gene, CDR1 is LNHDA and CDR2 is SQIVND (reference sequence). CDR3 length: 18 amino acids. With V trimmed by 1 base and J by 0 bases, 3 bases remained unmatched. CDR3 DNA sequence: TGTGCCAGTAGTATAGCTAGCGGGGGTAGCTCTGGGGCCAACGTCCTGACTTTC. It encodes CASSIASGGSSGANVLTF.

V usage is TRBV27 and J usage is TRBJ1-2; weak D call: TRBD1 (5 bases). V lost 4 bases and J lost 2, with 11 bases in between. The CDR3 is 14 residues long. CDR1 is MNHEY and CDR2 is SMNVEV in the germline V gene (reference sequence). The DNA of the CDR3 is TGTGCCAGCAGTTGGGCAGGGCAAAACTATGGCTACACCTTC. It specifies CASSWAGQNYGYTF.

This rearrangement joins TRBV28 to TRBJ2-3; 7 bases are shared with TRBD2. In germline, CDR1 is MDHEN, CDR2 SYDVKM. The V segment lost 6 bases and the J segment 1 base; nucleotides outside the gene matches: 7. The CDR3 contains 15 residues. CDR3 loop: CASSVSGVRTDTQYF. Here the CDR3 DNA reads TGTGCCAGCAGCGTAAGCGGGGTACGCACAGATACGCAGTATTTT.

The V call is TRBV15, the J call TRBJ1-4, with TRBD1 identical over 7 bases. The CDR3 has 14 residues. CDR1 is LNHNV and CDR2 is YYDKDF in the germline V gene (reference sequence). The trim removed 3 bases at V and 3 bases at J, leaving 1 base unmatched. CDR3 in amino acids: CATSRGTANEKLFF. As DNA, the CDR3 is TGTGCCACCAGCAGGGGGACAGCTAATGAAAAACTGTTTTTT.

The chain combines TRBV18 with TRBJ2-7; 7 bases align to TRBD2. J gave up 5 bases and V 2 bases, and 12 bases lay outside the gene matches. CDR1 is KGHSH and CDR2 is LQKENI in the germline V gene. CDR3 length: 16 amino acids. The CDR3 protein is CASSPKSPSGNDEQYF. CDR3 nucleotide sequence: TGTGCCAGCTCACCAAAGTCGCCTAGCGGAAACGACGAGCAGTACTTC.

This clone is large. The chain links TRBV19 to TRBJ2-1; 7 bases are a match to TRBD2. The CDR3 totals 14 residues. J was trimmed by 2 bases and V by 4 bases; bases with no gene match: 2. Germline assignment: CDR1 LNHDA and CDR2 SQIVND (reference sequence). The CDR3 reads CASSTGGAYNEQFF. CDR3 bases: TGTGCCAGTAGTACTGGGGGGGCCTACAATGAGCAGTTCTTC.

The J gene is TRBJ1-3, the V gene TRBV9; TRBD1 agrees at 8 bases. The CDR3 covers 12 residues. Trimming at V came to 3 bases and at J to 8 bases, leaving 1 base not matched to a gene. Germline CDR1 SGDLS, CDR2 YYNGEE. In DNA, the CDR3 is TGTGCCAGCAGCGGGACAGGGTACACCATATATTTT. Translation gives CASSGTGYTIYF.

The chain uses TRBV7-9 and TRBJ1-1, with unresolved D. The V gene's germline CDR1 is SEHNR and CDR2 FQNEAQ (reference sequence). The V gene lost 1 base and the J gene lost 11 bases, with 11 bases spanning the gap. This CDR3 is 12 amino acids long. The CDR3 nucleotides read TGTGCCAGCAGCTTAGTGGACTTTGGGGCTTTCTTT. Translating it yields CASSLVDFGAFF.

This clone was observed a few times. V usage is TRBV11-2 and J usage is TRBJ1-4; the D gene is possibly TRBD1 (5 bases). There are 16 residues in the CDR3. V was pared by 5 bases and J by 7 bases, with 20 bases between. Germline loops: CDR1 SGHAT, CDR2 FQNNGV. The DNA for the CDR3 is TGTGCCAGCAGCCCCGAGTGGGCAGCCGGGACTGAAAAACTGTTTTTT. It yields the protein CASSPEWAAGTEKLFF.

The V gene is TRBV7-2, the J gene TRBJ2-1; TRBD1 agrees at 7 bases. From germline, CDR1 is SGHTA and CDR2 FQGNSA. The V segment lost 4 bases and the J segment 4 bases; nucleotides outside the gene matches: 7. This CDR3 comprises 15 residues. CDR3 sequence: CASSSLGTAYNEQFF. CDR3 sequence (DNA): TGTGCCAGCAGCTCCCTCGGGACAGCGTACAATGAGCAGTTCTTC.

This clone turned up a few times. The chain carries TRBV4-2 and TRBJ1-2; the D gene is possibly TRBD1 (6 bases). Germline lookup yields CDR1 LGHNA and CDR2 YNFKEQ. Trimming removed 2 bases at V and 5 bases at J, with 6 bases between. This CDR3 is 12 amino acids long. CDR3 residues: CASSQQGYGYTF. The CDR3, as DNA: TGTGCCAGCAGCCAACAGGGGTATGGCTACACCTTC.